The 24 T cell receptor beta chains below all came from one sample that was sequenced in a study of shared clonotypes between healthy human individuals. The assay was immunoSEQ multiplex PCR, and TCRdb's table has in-frame clones only and misses some. The sample yields under 300,000 clones, approximately 65% seen once. Sequencing was done on a sample of memory CD4+ T cells sorted from blood. As to subset: CD45RA-negative fraction. These receptors all come from a man aged 30 to 39 in good health.

This chain joins TRBV5-1 and TRBJ1-5; 8 bases agree with TRBD1. CDR1 SGHRS and CDR2 YFSETQ come from the germline V gene. V gave up 4 bases and J gave up 0 bases; unmatched junction bases: 3. There are 15 residues in the CDR3. The CDR3 sequence is CASSPTGVSNQPQHF. Here the CDR3 DNA reads TGCGCCAGCAGCCCGACAGGGGTTAGCAATCAGCCCCAGCATTTT.

The chain couples TRBV4-3 to TRBJ2-7, with 7 bases aligning to TRBD2. The CDR3 has 15 residues. Germline lookup yields CDR1 LGHNA and CDR2 YSLEER. The trim removed 1 base at V and 3 bases at J, leaving 6 bases unmatched. CDR3 amino acids: CASSQASSGYYEQYF. The CDR3 nucleotides read TGCGCCAGCAGCCAAGCGTCTAGCGGATACTACGAGCAGTACTTC.

The V and J genes are TRBV28 and TRBJ1-1; tentative D call: TRBD1 (6 bases). Germline CDR1 and CDR2: MDHEN and SYDVKM. V was cut by 11 bases and J by 7 bases, with 20 bases left in between. There are 13 residues in the CDR3. The CDR3 bases are TGTGCCTCACATTATGCGGGGGCCCTTGAAGCTTTCTTT. Protein product: CASHYAGALEAFF.

The chain carries TRBV28 and TRBJ2-3, with TRBD2 as a possible D gene (5 bases). From germline, CDR1 is MDHEN and CDR2 SYDVKM. The V gene lost 5 bases and the J gene lost 6 bases, with 9 bases spanning the gap. The CDR3 consists of 12 residues. DNA for the CDR3: TGTGCCAGCAGTCGCCCGGGGGATACGCAGTATTTT. Translated, it gives CASSRPGDTQYF.

The chain employs TRBV7-9 and TRBJ2-2; D is uncertain. This CDR3 comprises 14 residues. CDR1 is SEHNR and CDR2 is FQNEAQ in the germline V gene (reference sequence). Deletions cut 6 bases from V and 6 bases from J, with 14 bases between. The CDR3: CASSSAAAAGELFF. DNA for the CDR3: TGTGCCAGCAGTTCTGCCGCCGCAGCCGGGGAGCTGTTTTTT.

V is TRBV5-1 and J is TRBJ2-1, with 8 bases identical to TRBD2. There are 18 residues in the CDR3. J was trimmed by 2 bases and V by 3 bases; bases with no gene match: 13. Germline V lookup: CDR1 SGHRS, CDR2 YFSETQ. This CDR3 reads CASSSQRTGRAAYNEQFF. The CDR3, as DNA: TGCGCCAGCAGCTCCCAGAGGACCGGGAGGGCCGCCTACAATGAGCAGTTCTTC.

This clone was counted a few times. This chain connects TRBV6-5 to TRBJ1-3; D possibly corresponds to TRBD1 (5 bases). The CDR3 consists of 14 residues. The V end lost 6 bases, the J end lost 2 bases, and 11 bases lay between the germline ends. Germline V gene sequence: CDR1 MNHEY, CDR2 SVGAGI. CDR3 sequence reads: CASSLPGTGNTIYF. CDR3 nucleotide sequence: TGTGCCAGCAGCTTACCAGGGACTGGAAACACCATATATTTT.

The count of this clone is one. The genes are TRBV27 and TRBJ1-5, with D possibly being TRBD1 (6 bases). CDR3 size: 12 residues. The V end was cut by 5 bases, the J end by 9 bases, with 11 bases between. Per the germline V gene, CDR1 is MNHEY and CDR2 is SMNVEV (reference sequence). The CDR3 loop is CASSPPQGPQHF. DNA for the CDR3: TGTGCCAGCAGTCCCCCACAGGGGCCCCAGCATTTT.

This clone was detected ten times or more. CDR3 bases: TGTGCCAGCAGCTTAGATCCCTCTTCCGGGGTATACAATGAGCAGTTCTTC. Translated: CASSLDPSSGVYNEQFF. The chain links TRBV11-3 to TRBJ2-1; D perhaps matches TRBD2 (5 bases). CDR1 and CDR2 (germline): SGHNT, YENEEA. Trimming removed 0 bases from V and 4 bases from J, with 16 bases in between. This CDR3 region has 17 residues.

This clone was found a few times. J is TRBJ1-5 and V is TRBV28, with D tentatively TRBD1 (5 bases). Trimming removed 10 bases at V and 0 bases at J, with 10 bases between. Looked up from germline, CDR1 is MDHEN and CDR2 is SYDVKM. This CDR3 spans 13 amino acids. CDR3 DNA: TGTGCCACGGGGGTCGGTAGCAATCAGCCCCAGCATTTT. Translating gives CATGVGSNQPQHF.

This clone appeared once. The V and J genes are TRBV28 and TRBJ2-3; possibly TRBD2 for D (6 bases). Trimming left V 6 bases short and J 0 bases short, with 16 bases between. Per the germline V gene, CDR1 is MDHEN and CDR2 is SYDVKM. The CDR3 covers 16 residues. CDR3 sequence reads: CASSLLASLSTDTQYF. The CDR3 nucleotides are TGTGCCAGCAGCCTCCTAGCGTCCCTGAGCACAGATACGCAGTATTTT.

Ten or more counts support this clone. The rearrangement joins TRBV27 to TRBJ1-2, with a weak D call TRBD1 (6 bases). The CDR3 is 16 amino acids. Germline V gene sequence: CDR1 MNHEY, CDR2 SMNVEV (reference sequence). V was trimmed by 4 bases and J by 3 bases, leaving 18 bases between them. The CDR3 sequence: CASSSRQATRDYGYTF. CDR3 nucleotides: TGTGCCAGCAGTTCCCGACAGGCCACGAGGGACTATGGCTACACCTTC.

This chain joins TRBV11-3 and TRBJ1-2; D unclear. The germline V gene encodes CDR1 SGHNT and CDR2 YENEEA. Trimming took 5 bases from V and 5 from J, leaving 12 bases between them. The CDR3 runs to 13 residues. The CDR3 sequence is CASSPTVGYGYTF. DNA of the CDR3: TGTGCCAGCAGCCCGACTGTGGGATATGGCTACACCTTC.

V is TRBV18 and J is TRBJ1-3; TRBD1 matches 7 bases. The V gene's germline CDR1 is KGHSH and CDR2 LQKENI. V shed 8 bases, J shed 2 bases, and the junction held 12 bases outside the gene matches. The CDR3 extends over 16 amino acids. The CDR3 spells CASAPRQGRTGNTIYF. The CDR3 DNA sequence: TGTGCCAGCGCGCCCAGACAGGGCCGCACTGGAAACACCATATATTTT.

The J gene is TRBJ2-7, the V gene TRBV5-4, with D hard to call. Between the trimmed V and J ends, which lost 0 bases and 6 bases, there was a span of 19 bases. CDR1 and CDR2 from the germline V gene are SGHNT and YYREEE (reference sequence). The length of the CDR3 is 16 residues. CDR3 sequence reads: CASSLGGGVHTVEQYF. The CDR3 bases are TGTGCCAGCAGCTTGGGAGGTGGGGTACATACGGTCGAGCAGTACTTC.

The rearrangement links TRBV7-9 to TRBJ2-3, with TRBD2 matching 7 bases. Germline V gene data show CDR1 as SEHNR and CDR2 as FQNEAQ (reference sequence). CDR3 length: 15 residues. After removal of 3 bases from V and 2 bases from J, the junction contained 5 bases not matched to a gene. CDR3 sequence (DNA): TGTGCCAGCAGCTTGGCTAGCGGTAACACAGATACGCAGTATTTT. This gives the protein CASSLASGNTDTQYF.

The chain carries TRBV5-1 and TRBJ2-4; D could derive from TRBD1 or TRBD2 (5 bases each). The V and J ends lost 0 bases and 1 base respectively, with 8 bases between them. This CDR3 region has 15 residues. CDR1 and CDR2 from the germline V gene are SGHRS and YFSETQ. In DNA, the CDR3 is TGCGCCAGCAGCTTGGACGGGGCGGCCAAAAACATTCAGTACTTC. Translating gives CASSLDGAAKNIQYF.

This clone was found a few times. V is TRBV28 and J is TRBJ2-2; a possible D gene is TRBD1 (6 bases). The CDR3 runs to 14 residues. Germline values: CDR1 MDHEN, CDR2 SYDVKM. V lost 5 bases, J lost 4 bases, and 11 bases lay in between. The CDR3 region has the DNA TGTGCCAGCAGTCCGAGGACAGTCACCGGGGAGCTGTTTTTT. Its protein is CASSPRTVTGELFF.

This clone was counted many times. The sample holds other DNA sequences that translate to the same CDR3. The chain carries TRBV6-5 and TRBJ2-7; 9 positions agree with TRBD2. From germline, CDR1 is MNHEY and CDR2 SVGAGI. V trimming: 8 bases; J trimming: 6 bases; junction bases outside the gene matches: 2. The CDR3 length is 11 residues. As DNA, the CDR3 is TGTGCCAGCCGTAGCGGGAGCGAGCAGTACTTC. Protein sequence: CASRSGSEQYF.

This clone was picked up many times. The chain joins TRBV11-3 to TRBJ2-7; TRBD1 matches at 9 bases. This CDR3 contains 15 residues. The germline V gene has CDR1 SGHNT and CDR2 YENEEA. The junction had 10 bases not matched to a gene; V was cut back by 5 bases and J by 5 bases. The CDR3 loop reads CASSPQGADNHEQYF. CDR3 nucleotide sequence: TGTGCCAGCAGCCCACAGGGGGCGGACAACCACGAGCAGTACTTC.

In this sample, this clone turned up once. The chain combines TRBV18 with TRBJ2-7; TRBD1 matches 7 bases. The CDR3 length is 14 residues. CDR1 KGHSH and CDR2 LQKENI come from the germline V gene. The trim removed 4 bases at V and 6 bases at J, leaving 9 bases unmatched. CDR3 in amino acids: CASSRTGTDGEQYF. CDR3 in DNA: TGTGCCAGCTCACGAACCGGGACAGACGGCGAGCAGTACTTC.

This chain links TRBV18 with TRBJ2-1; 8 bases agree with TRBD2. The CDR3 runs 16 residues. Germline V CDR1 and CDR2: KGHSH, LQKENI. V shed 2 bases, J shed 6 bases, and the junction held 9 bases outside the gene matches. CDR3 protein: CASSPGSGLGGNEQFF. For the CDR3, the DNA is TGTGCCAGCTCACCAGGGTCGGGACTAGGCGGCAATGAGCAGTTCTTC.

This clone was recorded once. The chain uses TRBV10-3 and TRBJ1-1; D unclear. The CDR3 runs 11 residues. CDR1 and CDR2 (germline): ENHRY, SYGVKD. Trimming pared 3 bases from V and 6 bases from J, leaving 5 bases between. CDR3 nucleotide sequence: TGTGCCATCAGTGAAGTGGCTGAAGCTTTCTTT. This sequence encodes CAISEVAEAFF.

V is TRBV5-4 and J is TRBJ2-5; TRBD1 or TRBD2 may be the D gene (6 bases each). Trimming removed 4 bases from V and 5 bases from J, with 9 bases in between. The germline gives CDR1 SGHNT, CDR2 YYREEE (reference sequence). The CDR3 sequence is 12 residues long. The CDR3, as DNA: TGTGCCAGCAGCCAGGGGAGGGAGACCCAGTACTTC. Amino acids: CASSQGRETQYF.